This is a list of T cell receptor beta chains from one sample in a study of early T cells in non-severe SARS-CoV-2 infection. TCRdb re-analysed the 5' RACE reads in MiXCR, keeping a single row per CDR3 protein. The profile shows tens of thousands of distinct CDR3 sequences, 7.5% to 9% of them singletons. Sequences were derived from whole blood, sampled at baseline. Every receptor here comes from an adult who was a healthcare worker with PCR-confirmed SARS-CoV-2 infection or an uninfected control (not recorded which). Both conserved end residues are part of each CDR3. The D gene is left open where the match is weak. Size is omitted from some rows. Given values are once, few, many or a class for expanded clones.

>TRBD2|TRBJ2-7|TRBV20-1|.
CSALHSGRSSYEQYF
TGCAGTGCTCTACATAGCGGGCGGAGCTCCTACGAGCAGTACTTC
>.|TRBJ2-1|TRBV5-1|few
CASLGSSYNEQFF
TGCGCCAGCCTCGGGAGCTCCTACAATGAGCAGTTCTTC
>.|TRBJ2-7|TRBV10-2|few
CASRGDNSYEQYF
TGCGCCAGCAGGGGGGACAACTCCTACGAGCAGTACTTC
>TRBD1|TRBJ2-1|TRBV7-9|many
CASSPGGNEQFF
TGTGCCAGCAGCCCAGGGGGCAATGAGCAGTTCTTC
>.|TRBJ2-6|TRBV11-2|.
CASSLAGRSGANVLTF
TGTGCCAGCAGCTTGGCAGGGCGCTCTGGGGCCAACGTCCTGACTTTC
>.|TRBJ2-7|TRBV20-1|.
CSARTGALVEQYF
TGCAGTGCTAGAACGGGGGCGTTGGTCGAGCAGTACTTC
>TRBD2|TRBJ2-2|TRBV19|few
CASSFGLAALNQWTGELFF
TGTGCCAGTAGTTTCGGACTAGCGGCATTAAATCAATGGACCGGGGAGCTGTTTTTT
>.|TRBJ2-7|TRBV20-1|few
CSASSTGFSYEQYF
TGCAGTGCTAGCTCCACAGGTTTTTCCTACGAGCAGTACTTC
>TRBD1|TRBJ2-1|TRBV29-1|few
CSVGGGVQFF
TGCAGCGTTGGAGGGGGCGTGCAGTTCTTC
>.|TRBJ1-4|TRBV19|.
CASSGLQGANEKLFF
TGTGCCAGTAGTGGACTTCAAGGGGCTAATGAAAAACTGTTTTTT
>.|TRBJ2-7|TRBV15|few
CATRGGQGPYEQYF
TGTGCCACCCGGGGGGGACAGGGACCCTACGAGCAGTACTTC
>TRBD1|TRBJ2-5|TRBV29-1|few
CSAWDSKETQYF
TGCAGCGCGTGGGACAGCAAAGAGACCCAGTACTTC
>.|TRBJ2-7|TRBV12-3/TRBV12-4|few
CASSFWLDNFDEQYF
TGTGCCAGCAGTTTCTGGCTAGACAATTTCGACGAGCAGTACTTC
>.|TRBJ2-3|TRBV6-1|few
CASSEGLSSDTQYF
TGTGCCAGCAGTGAAGGACTCTCCTCAGATACGCAGTATTTT
>.|TRBJ2-7|TRBV7-6|.
CASSLEYTGSYEQYF
TGTGCCAGCAGCTTAGAGTATACAGGATCCTACGAGCAGTACTTC
>.|TRBJ2-1|TRBV7-9|many
CASSLAPSFGNEQFF
TGTGCCAGCAGCTTAGCGCCTAGTTTCGGGAATGAGCAGTTCTTC
>.|TRBJ2-7|TRBV9|.
CASSGGTHYEQYF
TGTGCCAGCAGCGGGGGGACACACTACGAGCAGTACTTC
>TRBD1|TRBJ1-6|TRBV20-1|many
CSARQGVDSPLHF
TGCAGTGCTAGACAGGGGGTGGATTCACCCCTCCACTTT
>.|TRBJ1-1|TRBV10-1|many
CASSAWEGTPMNTEAFF
TGCGCCAGCAGTGCATGGGAGGGGACTCCAATGAACACTGAAGCTTTCTTT
>.|TRBJ2-5|TRBV19|many
CASSMSETQYF
TGTGCCAGTAGTATGTCGGAGACCCAGTACTTC
>TRBD2|TRBJ2-3|TRBV20-1|.
CSATGTSVTDTQYF
TGCAGTGCTACAGGGACTAGCGTCACAGATACGCAGTATTTT
>.|TRBJ2-1|TRBV7-6|many
CASSLANEQFF
TGTGCCAGCAGCTTAGCGAATGAGCAGTTCTTC
>.|TRBJ1-1|TRBV4-1|.
CASSQDSTGKTEAFF
TGCGCCAGCAGCCAAGATTCCACGGGTAAGACTGAAGCTTTCTTT